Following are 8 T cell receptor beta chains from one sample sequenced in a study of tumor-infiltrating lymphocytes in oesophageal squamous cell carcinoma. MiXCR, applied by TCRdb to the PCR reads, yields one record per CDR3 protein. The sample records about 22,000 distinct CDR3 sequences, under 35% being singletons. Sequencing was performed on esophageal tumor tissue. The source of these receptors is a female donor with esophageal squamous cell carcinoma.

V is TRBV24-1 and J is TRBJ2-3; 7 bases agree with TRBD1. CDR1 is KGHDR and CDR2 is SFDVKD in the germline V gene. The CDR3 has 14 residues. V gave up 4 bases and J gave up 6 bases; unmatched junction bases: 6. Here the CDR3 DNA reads TGTGCCACCAGTGAGTCGACAGGGCGGGATACGCAGTATTTT. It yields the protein CATSESTGRDTQYF.

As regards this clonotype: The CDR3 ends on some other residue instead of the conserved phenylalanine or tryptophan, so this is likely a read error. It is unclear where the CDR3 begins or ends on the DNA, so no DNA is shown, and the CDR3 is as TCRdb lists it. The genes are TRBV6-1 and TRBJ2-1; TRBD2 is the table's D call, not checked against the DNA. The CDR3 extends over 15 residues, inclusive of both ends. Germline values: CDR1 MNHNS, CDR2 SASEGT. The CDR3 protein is CASSRAGTYGYTFGS.

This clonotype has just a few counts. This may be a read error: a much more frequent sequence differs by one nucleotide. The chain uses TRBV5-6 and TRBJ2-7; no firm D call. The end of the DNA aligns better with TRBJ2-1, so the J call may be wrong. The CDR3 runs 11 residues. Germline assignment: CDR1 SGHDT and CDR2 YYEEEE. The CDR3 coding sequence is TGTGCCAGCAGCGCCTCCTACGAGCAGTTCTTC. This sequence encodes CASSASYEQFF.

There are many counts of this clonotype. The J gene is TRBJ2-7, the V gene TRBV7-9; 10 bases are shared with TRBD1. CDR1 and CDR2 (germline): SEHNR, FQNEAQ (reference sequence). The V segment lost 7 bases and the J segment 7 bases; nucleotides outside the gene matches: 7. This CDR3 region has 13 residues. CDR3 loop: CASISTGGNEQYF. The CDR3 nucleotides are TGTGCCAGCATCTCGACAGGGGGCAATGAGCAGTACTTC.

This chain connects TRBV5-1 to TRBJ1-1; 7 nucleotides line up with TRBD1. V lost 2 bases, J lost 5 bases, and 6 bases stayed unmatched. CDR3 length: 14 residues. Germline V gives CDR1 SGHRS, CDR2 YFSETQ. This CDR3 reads CASSFSTGRTEAFF. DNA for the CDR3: TGCGCCAGCAGCTTCTCGACAGGGAGAACTGAAGCTTTCTTT.

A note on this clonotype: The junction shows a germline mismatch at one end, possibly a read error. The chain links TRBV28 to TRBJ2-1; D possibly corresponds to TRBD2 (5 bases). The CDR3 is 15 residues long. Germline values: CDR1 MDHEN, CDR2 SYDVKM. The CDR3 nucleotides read TGTGCCAGCATTTTAATGGGGAGTCTCTACAATGAGCAGTTCTTC. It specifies CASILMGSLYNEQFF.

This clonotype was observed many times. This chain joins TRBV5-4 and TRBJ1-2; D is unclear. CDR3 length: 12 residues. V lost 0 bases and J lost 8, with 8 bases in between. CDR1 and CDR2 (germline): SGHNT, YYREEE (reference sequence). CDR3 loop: CASSLGPGGYTF. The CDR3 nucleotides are TGTGCCAGCAGCTTGGGCCCTGGCGGCTACACCTTC. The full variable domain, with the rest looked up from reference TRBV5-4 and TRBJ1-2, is ETGVTQSPTHLIKTRGQQVTLRCSSQSGHNTVSWYQQALGQGPQFIFQYYREEENGRGNFPPRFSGLQFPNYSSELNVNALELDDSALYLCASSLGPGGYTFGSGTRLTVV.

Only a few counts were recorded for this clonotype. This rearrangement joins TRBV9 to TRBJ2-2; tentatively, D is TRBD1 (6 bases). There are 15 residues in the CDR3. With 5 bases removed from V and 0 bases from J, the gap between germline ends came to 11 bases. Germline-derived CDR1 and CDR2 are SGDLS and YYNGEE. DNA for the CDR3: TGTGCCAGCAGTTGGGACACCTCGAACACCGGGGAGCTGTTTTTT. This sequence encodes CASSWDTSNTGELFF.